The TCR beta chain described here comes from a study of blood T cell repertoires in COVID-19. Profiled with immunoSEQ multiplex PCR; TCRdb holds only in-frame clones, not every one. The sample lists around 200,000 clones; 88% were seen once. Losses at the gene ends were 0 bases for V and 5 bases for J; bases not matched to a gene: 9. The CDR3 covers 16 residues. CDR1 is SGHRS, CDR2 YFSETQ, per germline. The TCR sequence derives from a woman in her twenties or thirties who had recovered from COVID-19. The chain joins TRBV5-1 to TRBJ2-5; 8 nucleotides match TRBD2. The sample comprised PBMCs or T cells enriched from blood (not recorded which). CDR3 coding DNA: TGCGCCAGCAGCTTGGCAGCATCGGGGGGGGTCGAGACCCAGTACTTC. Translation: CASSLAASGGVETQYF.